Below are 32 T cell receptor beta chains sequenced from a single sample in a study of technical replicates of blood from several donors. This table comes from immunoSEQ multiplex PCR, and its TCRdb copy is limited to in-frame clones, with some not included. Among 79,000 or so clones listed, 85% to 95% were seen once. Sequencing was carried out using T cells isolated from PBMCs. Receptor source: a human donor in good health.

The DNA for the CDR3 is TGTGCCAGCAGTTACCGGGACAGCAACTCCTACGAGCAGTACTTC. Translated: CASSYRDSNSYEQYF. The chain recombines TRBV5-4 with TRBJ2-7, with TRBD1 identical over 7 bases. J lost 0 bases, V lost 5 bases, and 8 bases had no gene match. CDR3 length: 15 residues. CDR1 and CDR2 from the germline V gene are SGHNT and YYREEE (reference sequence).

J is TRBJ1-2 and V is TRBV6-5; 8 bases match TRBD1. The germline V gene encodes CDR1 MNHEY and CDR2 SVGAGI. CDR3 length: 13 amino acids. V trimming: 6 bases; J trimming: 8 bases; junction bases outside the gene matches: 8. CDR3 loop: CASSNGQGEGYTF. CDR3 sequence (DNA): TGTGCCAGCAGCAACGGACAGGGTGAAGGCTACACCTTC.

This clone was recorded only once. This chain connects TRBV7-3 to TRBJ2-7; TRBD2 agrees at 9 bases. V lost 2 bases and J lost 0; bases outside the gene matches: 2. This CDR3 spans 15 amino acids. Germline CDR1 and CDR2: SGHTA and FQGTGA. The CDR3 loop is CASSLAGGPSYEQYF. The CDR3 DNA follows: TGTGCCAGCAGCTTAGCGGGAGGGCCCTCCTACGAGCAGTACTTC.

The J gene is TRBJ2-1, the V gene TRBV25-1; D might be TRBD2 (7 bases). Germline V lookup: CDR1 MGHDK, CDR2 SYGVNS. V gave up 10 bases and J gave up 3 bases, with 16 bases separating them. CDR3 size: 14 residues. The CDR3 protein is CATFGGLSYNEQFF. The CDR3 bases are TGTGCCACATTCGGGGGGCTCAGCTACAATGAGCAGTTCTTC.

V and J are TRBV5-4 and TRBJ2-5; 9 bases line up with TRBD2. Unmatched junction bases numbered 2, after V lost 3 bases and J lost 5 bases. Per germline, CDR1 SGHNT and CDR2 YYREEE (reference sequence). The CDR3 is 13 amino acids. As DNA, the CDR3 is TGTGCCAGCAGCTCGGGACTAGCTGAGACCCAGTACTTC. Encoded protein: CASSSGLAETQYF.

V gene TRBV6-1 combines with J gene TRBJ2-7, with D perhaps matching TRBD2 (6 bases). Deletions cut 1 base from V and 3 bases from J, with 10 bases between. This CDR3 is built from 14 residues. Germline CDR1 MNHNS, CDR2 SASEGT. CDR3 amino acids: CASSEDIGGYEQYF. DNA for the CDR3: TGTGCCAGCAGTGAAGACATCGGGGGCTACGAGCAGTACTTC.

The chain joins TRBV7-6 to TRBJ2-1, with 8 positions matching TRBD2. The J segment lost 2 bases and the V segment lost 3 bases, leaving 9 bases of the junction unmatched. CDR1 is SGHVS and CDR2 is FNYEAQ in the germline V gene. CDR3 length equals 17 residues. CDR3: CASSLRIAGPAYNEQFF. The CDR3 DNA is TGTGCCAGCAGCTTGAGGATAGCGGGGCCCGCCTACAATGAGCAGTTCTTC.

The J gene is TRBJ2-4, the V gene TRBV28, with 9 nucleotides matching TRBD2. The V and J ends lost 2 bases and 7 bases, in that order; junction bases with no gene match: 3. Germline assignment: CDR1 MDHEN and CDR2 SYDVKM. CDR3 length equals 14 residues. Here the CDR3 DNA reads TGTGCCAGCAGTTTAGCGGGAGGGGGGAACATTCAGTACTTC. Its protein is CASSLAGGGNIQYF.

This chain uses TRBV5-1 with TRBJ1-2; D not resolved. Germline loops: CDR1 SGHRS, CDR2 YFSETQ. The CDR3 length is 14 residues. Trimming cost V 2 bases and J 4 bases, with 12 bases left between them. CDR3 DNA: TGCGCCAGCAGCTTTCCAGGTGCAGGCTATGGCTACACCTTC. Residues: CASSFPGAGYGYTF.

The chain is built from TRBV6-5 and TRBJ2-7, with 11 bases identical to TRBD2. The V gene end was trimmed by 2 bases and the J gene end by 4 bases; junction bases not matched to a gene: 1. The CDR3 totals 14 residues. Germline lookup yields CDR1 MNHEY and CDR2 SVGAGI. The CDR3 bases are TGTGCCAGCAGTTACGTAGCGGGAGGGTACGAGCAGTACTTC. Translated: CASSYVAGGYEQYF.

This chain connects TRBV2 to TRBJ2-7, with D tentatively TRBD1 (6 bases). Deletions cut 8 bases from V and 2 bases from J, with 13 bases between. Germline lookup yields CDR1 SNHLY and CDR2 FYNNEI. The CDR3 totals 13 residues. The DNA for the CDR3 is TGTGCCAGCGCCCGGGACACCCCCTACGAGCAGTACTTC. Residues: CASARDTPYEQYF.

The V and J genes are TRBV19 and TRBJ2-7; TRBD1 agrees at 9 bases. Germline CDR1 is LNHDA and CDR2 is SQIVND (reference sequence). There are 14 residues in the CDR3. The ends lost 8 bases at V and 2 bases at J; junction bases unmatched: 7. The CDR3 DNA reads as TGTGCCAGTGGAATAGGGACAGGGACCTACGAGCAGTACTTC. This codes for CASGIGTGTYEQYF.

The V gene is TRBV30, the J gene TRBJ1-2, with D hard to call. The CDR3 is made up of 12 amino acids. The V end was cut by 1 base, the J end by 4 bases, with 7 bases between. Germline CDR1 and CDR2: GTSNPN and SVGIG (reference sequence). The CDR3 here is CAWSETFYGYTF. CDR3 DNA sequence: TGTGCCTGGAGTGAGACATTCTATGGCTACACCTTC.

The chain recombines TRBV15 with TRBJ2-7; D perhaps matches TRBD2 (6 bases). The CDR3 spans 15 residues. V was shortened by 0 bases and J by 2 bases, with 11 bases between the two germline ends. The germline V gene has CDR1 LNHNV and CDR2 YYDKDF (reference sequence). CDR3 loop: CATSRDPGEPYEQYF. Written as DNA, the CDR3 is TGTGCCACCAGCAGAGATCCGGGGGAGCCCTACGAGCAGTACTTC.

In its sample, this clone was seen a few times. V usage is TRBV10-3 and J usage is TRBJ2-5, with 9 bases aligning to TRBD2. The CDR3 runs to 15 residues. V lost 4 bases, J lost 2 bases, and 5 bases stayed unmatched. Germline V lookup: CDR1 ENHRY, CDR2 SYGVKD. In DNA, the CDR3 is TGTGCCATCAGTGGGGCTACTAGCGGGCAAGAGACCCAGTACTTC. As protein: CAISGATSGQETQYF.

The chain employs TRBV5-8 and TRBJ2-1; D might be TRBD2 (6 bases). The CDR3 is 14 residues long. V lost 5 bases and J lost 6, with 15 bases in between. Germline V lookup: CDR1 SGHTS, CDR2 YDEGEE. The DNA of the CDR3 is TGTGCCAGCAGTTGGACTATATCGGGCAATGAGCAGTTCTTC. This encodes CASSWTISGNEQFF.

J is TRBJ1-1 and V is TRBV2; a weak D match, TRBD1 (6 bases). This CDR3 has 13 residues. Germline V gene sequence: CDR1 SNHLY, CDR2 FYNNEI. Trimming stripped 6 bases from V and 1 base from J, with 9 bases between. DNA for the CDR3: TGTGCCAGCAGGGGGACACAGAACACTGAAGCTTTCTTT. It specifies CASRGTQNTEAFF.

The chain is built from TRBV19 and TRBJ1-2; D perhaps matches TRBD1 (6 bases). Germline CDR1 LNHDA, CDR2 SQIVND (reference sequence). Trimming pared 5 bases from V and 7 bases from J, leaving 8 bases between. This CDR3 has 11 amino acids. The CDR3 sequence: CASSSGVGYTF. In DNA form, the CDR3 reads TGTGCCAGTAGTTCAGGGGTTGGCTACACCTTC. Drawing the rest from reference TRBV19 and TRBJ1-2, the complete variable domain is DGGITQSPKYLFRKEGQNVTLSCEQNLNHDAMYWYRQDPGQGLRLIYYSQIVNDFQKGDIAEGYSVSREKKESFPLTVTSAQKNPTAFYLCASSSGVGYTFGSGTRLTVV.

The genes are TRBV2 and TRBJ2-3, with D maybe TRBD2 (6 bases). Trimming shortened V by 5 bases and J by 2 bases, and 14 bases separated the two germline ends. CDR1 is SNHLY and CDR2 is FYNNEI in the germline V gene. The CDR3 has 15 amino acids. CDR3 DNA: TGTGCCAGCAGTCCCGGGACTCACCTCACAGATACGCAGTATTTT. Translation: CASSPGTHLTDTQYF. Filled out from reference TRBV2 and TRBJ2-3, the complete variable domain reads EPEVTQTPSHQVTQMGQEVILRCVPISNHLYFYWYRQILGQKVEFLVSFYNNEISEKSEIFDDQFSVERPDGSNFTLKIRSTKLEDSAMYFCASSPGTHLTDTQYFGPGTRLTVL.

The chain couples TRBV30 to TRBJ2-1; the match to TRBD2 covers 7 bases. CDR1 GTSNPN and CDR2 SVGIG come from the germline V gene (reference sequence). V trimming: 3 bases; J trimming: 7 bases; junction bases outside the gene matches: 3. The CDR3 is made up of 12 amino acids. The CDR3 nucleotides are TGTGCCTGGAGGCGGGAGTGGAATGAGCAGTTCTTC. It yields the protein CAWRREWNEQFF.

The chain employs TRBV5-8 and TRBJ2-5; D gene ambiguous. The germline gives CDR1 SGHTS, CDR2 YDEGEE. Trimming cost V 0 bases and J 2 bases, with 11 bases left between them. The CDR3 extends over 15 amino acids. Here the CDR3 reads CASSLGFSGQETQYF. CDR3 DNA: TGTGCCAGCAGCTTGGGTTTCTCAGGACAAGAGACCCAGTACTTC. Full variable domain (rest looked up from reference TRBV5-8 and TRBJ2-5): EAGVTQSPTHLIKTRGQQATLRCSPISGHTSVYWYQQALGLGLQFLLWYDEGEERNRGNFPPRFSGRQFPNYSSELNVNALELEDSALYLCASSLGFSGQETQYFGPGTRLLVL.

This clone was detected only once. The chain joins TRBV2 to TRBJ2-5; D call uncertain. This CDR3 contains 13 residues. Germline CDR1 SNHLY, CDR2 FYNNEI. V dropped 1 base and J dropped 3 bases, with 6 bases sitting between them. The CDR3 loop reads CASSEEFKETQYF. In DNA, the CDR3 is TGTGCCAGCAGTGAAGAATTCAAAGAGACCCAGTACTTC.

V and J are TRBV28 and TRBJ2-4, with a possible D match to TRBD1 (6 bases). Germline CDR1 and CDR2: MDHEN and SYDVKM. The CDR3 length is 13 residues. Trimming took 3 bases from V and 7 from J, leaving 10 bases between them. The CDR3 loop reads CASSFPQGNIQYF. The CDR3 nucleotides are TGTGCCAGCAGTTTCCCCCAGGGGAACATTCAGTACTTC.

The chain has TRBV7-2 and TRBJ2-5; 8 bases map to TRBD2. Germline loops: CDR1 SGHTA, CDR2 FQGNSA. After removal of 5 bases from V and 2 bases from J, the junction contained 10 bases not matched to a gene. CDR3 length equals 16 residues. In DNA form, the CDR3 reads TGTGCCAGCAGCAGAGAGGGCCTAGCGGGTCAAGAGACCCAGTACTTC. It translates to CASSREGLAGQETQYF. The whole variable domain, remainder taken from reference TRBV7-2 and TRBJ2-5, is GAGVSQSPSNKVTEKGKDVELRCDPISGHTALYWYRQSLGQGLEFLIYFQGNSAPDKSGLPSDRFSAERTGGSVSTLTIQRTQQEDSAVYLCASSREGLAGQETQYFGPGTRLLVL.

This chain connects TRBV6-1 to TRBJ1-3; D may be TRBD1 (5 bases). CDR1 and CDR2 (germline): MNHNS, SASEGT. This CDR3 has 14 residues. V was shortened by 3 bases and J by 4 bases, with 10 bases between the two germline ends. CDR3 in DNA: TGTGCCAGCAGTGATGCAGGGTACGGAAACACCATATATTTT. Residues: CASSDAGYGNTIYF.

CDR3 amino acids: CASSIDGSGGVYEQYF. For the CDR3, the DNA is TGTGCCAGTAGTATTGATGGGTCAGGGGGAGTCTACGAGCAGTACTTC. The genes are TRBV19 and TRBJ2-7; 7 bases match TRBD1. CDR3 length: 16 residues. Losses at the gene ends were 3 bases for V and 3 bases for J; bases not matched to a gene: 11. Germline V gene data show CDR1 as LNHDA and CDR2 as SQIVND (reference sequence).

The J gene is TRBJ2-7, the V gene TRBV27; 7 bases line up with TRBD2. V shed 3 bases, J shed 0 bases, and the junction held 11 bases outside the gene matches. The CDR3 extends over 17 amino acids. Per the germline V gene, CDR1 is MNHEY and CDR2 is SMNVEV (reference sequence). The CDR3 bases are TGTGCCAGCAGTTTTAACCAGCCGGCTAGCGGCTCCTACGAGCAGTACTTC. This translates into CASSFNQPASGSYEQYF.

The rearrangement links TRBV7-9 to TRBJ2-2; D unresolved. Trimming removed 6 bases at V and 7 bases at J, with 21 bases between. Per the germline V gene, CDR1 is SEHNR and CDR2 is FQNEAQ (reference sequence). The CDR3 runs to 16 residues. CDR3 sequence reads: CASSRDSAGLYGELFF. CDR3 bases: TGTGCCAGCAGTCGTGACTCAGCCGGGTTATACGGGGAGCTGTTTTTT.

The chain's CDR3 is CASGQERENYEQFF. CDR3 DNA: TGTGCCAGCGGCCAGGAGCGGGAGAACTATGAGCAGTTCTTC. This chain uses TRBV9 with TRBJ2-1, with 8 bases that match TRBD2. The ends lost 7 bases at V and 8 bases at J; junction bases unmatched: 11. The CDR3 is 14 amino acids. Germline lookup yields CDR1 SGDLS and CDR2 YYNGEE. The whole variable domain, remainder taken from reference TRBV9 and TRBJ2-1, is DSGVTQTPKHLITATGQRVTLRCSPRSGDLSVYWYQQSLDQGLQFLIQYYNGEERAKGNILERFSAQQFPDLHSELNLSSLELGDSALYFCASGQERENYEQFFGPGTRLTVL.

This sequence joins TRBV30 and TRBJ1-6; 7 nucleotides match TRBD1. CDR1 and CDR2 from the germline V gene are GTSNPN and SVGIG (reference sequence). With V trimmed by 0 bases and J by 7 bases, 3 bases remained unmatched. This CDR3 has 14 amino acids. The CDR3 nucleotides read TGTGCCTGGAGTGTAGTACAGGGGAATTCACCCCTCCACTTT. As protein: CAWSVVQGNSPLHF.

The J gene is TRBJ2-7, the V gene TRBV6-5, with TRBD2 matching over 8 bases. From germline, CDR1 is MNHEY and CDR2 SVGAGI. The CDR3 is 16 residues long. V was clipped by 0 bases and J by 4 bases; unmatched bases: 8. CDR3 nucleotides: TGTGCCAGCAGTTACTCGATTCCCGGGAGGGGTTACGAGCAGTACTTC. Translated, it gives CASSYSIPGRGYEQYF.

The V call is TRBV2, the J call TRBJ1-1; 7 nucleotides line up with TRBD1. CDR3 size: 13 residues. Germline V lookup: CDR1 SNHLY, CDR2 FYNNEI. With 4 bases clipped from V and 13 bases from J, the junction kept 12 bases outside the gene matches. Here the CDR3 DNA reads TGTGCCAGCAGTGTAAGTAGGGGACAGCTCGTTTTCTTT. This gives the protein CASSVSRGQLVFF.